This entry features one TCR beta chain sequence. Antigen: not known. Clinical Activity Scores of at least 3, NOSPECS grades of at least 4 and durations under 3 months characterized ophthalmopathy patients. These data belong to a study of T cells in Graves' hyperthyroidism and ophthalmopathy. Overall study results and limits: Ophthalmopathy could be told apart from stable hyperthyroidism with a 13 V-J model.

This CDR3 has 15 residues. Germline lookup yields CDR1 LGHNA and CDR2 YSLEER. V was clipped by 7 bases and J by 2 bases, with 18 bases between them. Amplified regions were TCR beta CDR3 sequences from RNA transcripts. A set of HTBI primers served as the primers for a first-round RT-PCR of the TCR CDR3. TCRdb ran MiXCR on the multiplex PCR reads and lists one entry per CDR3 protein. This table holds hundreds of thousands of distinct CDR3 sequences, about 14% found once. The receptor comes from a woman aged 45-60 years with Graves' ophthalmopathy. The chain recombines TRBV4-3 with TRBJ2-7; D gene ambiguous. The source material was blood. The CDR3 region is CASTLVMGGPYEQYF. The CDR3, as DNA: TGCGCCAGCACCCTAGTTATGGGTGGACCCTACGAGCAGTACTTC.